The clone carrying this T cell receptor (beta chain) showed up just once. Its specificity is unknown. Missing from this donor's record is the CMV serostatus. Germline V gene data show CDR1 as SGHTS and CDR2 as YDEGEE. Trimming removed 2 bases from V and 1 base from J, with 6 bases in between. This CDR3 has 13 amino acids. These data are taken from a study of cytomegalovirus exposure and HLA in healthy donors. The study ran its PCR with 60 Vbeta and 13 Jbeta primers. TCRdb keeps only in-frame clones here, not all; method: immunoSEQ multiplex PCR. The sample consists of under 200,000 clones, over 80% of them appearing once. Findings of the study overall: Testing in vitro showed a few CMV-associated chains specific for CMV antigens. HLA restriction was apparent for most CMV-associated TCR beta chains in a later analysis.

V usage is TRBV5-8 and J usage is TRBJ1-1; D is undetermined. This TCR came from a human donor in good health. Sequencing was performed on PBMCs. The CDR3 DNA is TGTGCCAGCAGCTTTCCGGGGAACACTGAAGCTTTCTTT. This encodes CASSFPGNTEAFF.